This T cell receptor beta chain appears in the sequencing data of a study of OX40 agonist ivuxolimab in advanced cancers. For the study at large: Anti-PD-1, anti-PD-L1 or anti-CTLA-4 therapy given earlier was allowed, and about 38% had some.

V was clipped by 6 bases and J by 5 bases; unmatched bases: 7. From germline, CDR1 is MNHEY and CDR2 SMNVEV (reference sequence). The CDR3 runs to 14 residues. Assay used: immunoSEQ multiplex PCR; TCRdb lists only in-frame clones, some missing. The sample records 45,000 to 60,000 clones, roughly three quarters being singletons. Sequenced here: CD4+ or CD8+ T cells sorted from blood, sampled in a trial of the OX40 agonist ivuxolimab. The chain uses TRBV27 and TRBJ1-1, with 9 bases aligning to TRBD1. The clonotype originates from an adult with an advanced solid tumor such as melanoma, head and neck, liver or kidney cancer. DNA for the CDR3: TGTGCCAGCAGCAAACAGGGGGCGCAGACTGAAGCTTTCTTT. It encodes CASSKQGAQTEAFF.